These 29 T cell receptor beta chains came from one sample sequenced in a study of T-cell memory formation after mild COVID-19. TCRdb used MiXCR to reprocess the 5' RACE reads, holding one entry per CDR3 protein. The table lists roughly 410,000 distinct CDR3 sequences, roughly 26% of them singletons. Sequenced material: PBMCs or a T cell subset sorted from them (not recorded which). The receptors come from an adult woman who had mild COVID-19 (a few samples of this study predate the infection). Cell type and time point are not known.

This clonotype was recorded a few times. The chain joins TRBV4-1 to TRBJ2-3; D may be TRBD2 (6 bases). V gave up 1 base and J gave up 7 bases, with 21 bases separating them. Germline CDR1 reads MGHRA; CDR2 reads YSYEKL. The CDR3 spans 17 residues. The CDR3 sequence: CASSQGAGLDPRNTQYF. For the CDR3, the DNA is TGCGCCAGCAGCCAAGGGGCGGGGCTAGACCCTCGAAATACGCAGTATTTT.

The sample holds a few counts of this clonotype. V gene TRBV2 combines with J gene TRBJ2-6; D is unresolved. Germline loops: CDR1 SNHLY, CDR2 FYNNEI. With 4 bases removed from V and 4 bases from J, the gap between germline ends came to 14 bases. The CDR3 covers 16 residues. The CDR3: CASSVFPASGANVLTF. In nucleotides, the CDR3 is TGTGCCAGCAGTGTATTCCCAGCCTCAGGGGCCAACGTCCTGACTTTC.

The CDR3 is CASSLSSGAVHEQYF. In DNA form, the CDR3 reads TGTGCCAGCAGTTTATCTAGCGGGGCTGTCCACGAGCAGTACTTC. The rearrangement links TRBV28 to TRBJ2-7; 9 bases align to TRBD2. The trim removed 1 base at V and 5 bases at J, leaving 6 bases unmatched. Germline V gene sequence: CDR1 MDHEN, CDR2 SYDVKM. The CDR3 loop spans 15 amino acids.

This clonotype was observed a handful of times. The J gene is TRBJ1-2, the V gene TRBV9; possibly TRBD1 for D (6 bases). CDR3 size: 15 residues. Germline CDR1 SGDLS, CDR2 YYNGEE. V was cut by 3 bases and J by 1 base, with 13 bases left in between. CDR3 nucleotides: TGTGCCAGCAGCGCGTACAGGGTAATTAACTATGGCTACACCTTC. This gives the protein CASSAYRVINYGYTF.

V gene TRBV20-1 combines with J gene TRBJ2-3; either TRBD1 or TRBD2 may supply D (5 bases each). The V end was cut by 0 bases, the J end by 4 bases, with 14 bases between. Germline CDR1 is DFQATT and CDR2 is SNEGSKA (reference sequence). The CDR3 has 15 amino acids. The CDR3 region has the DNA TGCAGTGCTAGAGATCCCTCGGGGCAATCAGATACGCAGTATTTT. It codes for CSARDPSGQSDTQYF.

This clonotype showed up just a few times. This sequence joins TRBV7-8 and TRBJ2-1; D ambiguous. Germline lookup yields CDR1 SGHVS and CDR2 FQNEAQ. Trimming took 4 bases from V and 0 from J, leaving 10 bases between them. This CDR3 has 15 amino acids. The CDR3 coding sequence is TGTGCCAGCAGCTCCTACGTAAGCTCCTACAATGAGCAGTTCTTC. It is translated as CASSSYVSSYNEQFF.

The sample holds a few counts of this clonotype. The genes are TRBV25-1 and TRBJ1-3; D remains ambiguous. With 9 bases removed from V and 3 bases from J, the gap between germline ends came to 9 bases. Germline-derived CDR1 and CDR2 are MGHDK and SYGVNS. The CDR3 length is 12 residues. The CDR3 loop reads CASLTDGNTIYF. The CDR3 DNA reads TGTGCCAGTCTGACGGATGGAAACACCATATATTTT.

V usage is TRBV7-8 and J usage is TRBJ2-1; 13 bases match TRBD2. The CDR3 has 24 amino acids. J lost 4 bases, V lost 4 bases, and 28 bases had no gene match. CDR1 SGHVS and CDR2 FQNEAQ come from the germline V gene. The CDR3 region is CASSSPGLAGVSKKMGRIYNEQFF. CDR3 sequence (DNA): TGTGCCAGCAGCTCACCAGGACTAGCGGGAGTTAGTAAGAAGATGGGGAGAATTTACAATGAGCAGTTCTTC. Complete variable domain (other parts from reference TRBV7-8 and TRBJ2-1): GAGVSQSPRYKVAKRGQDVALRCDPISGHVSLFWYQQALGQGPEFLTYFQNEAQLDKSGLPSDRFFAERPEGSVSTLKIQRTQQEDSAVYLCASSSPGLAGVSKKMGRIYNEQFFGPGTRLTVL.

This sequence joins TRBV11-3 and TRBJ2-3; no clear D. The germline gives CDR1 SGHNT, CDR2 YENEEA. V lost 5 bases, J lost 5 bases, and 8 bases lay in between. The CDR3 spans 12 residues. CDR3 region: CASSRNEDTQYF. The CDR3, as DNA: TGTGCCAGCAGCCGAAATGAAGATACGCAGTATTTT. Supplemented by reference TRBV11-3 and TRBJ2-3, the full variable domain reads EAGVVQSPRYKIIEKKQPVAFWCNPISGHNTLYWYLQNLGQGPELLIRYENEEAVDDSQLPKDRFSAERLKGVDSTLKIQPAELGDSAVYLCASSRNEDTQYFGPGTRLTVL.

This clonotype occurred a few times. The V gene is TRBV5-1, the J gene TRBJ2-7; D gene ambiguous. Germline V lookup: CDR1 SGHRS, CDR2 YFSETQ. This CDR3 region has 15 residues. The V end was cut by 3 bases, the J end by 2 bases, with 15 bases between. CDR3 coding DNA: TGCGCCAGCAGCTCCGGTGCCGGAGTGGCCTACGAGCAGTACTTC. Translated, it gives CASSSGAGVAYEQYF. Using reference TRBV5-1 and TRBJ2-7 for the parts outside the CDR3, the full variable domain is KAGVTQTPRYLIKTRGQQVTLSCSPISGHRSVSWYQQTPGQGLQFLFEYFSETQRNKGNFPGRFSGRQFSNSRSEMNVSTLELGDSALYLCASSSGAGVAYEQYFGPGTRLTVT.

The V gene is TRBV12-3 or TRBV12-4, the J gene TRBJ1-5, with a possible D match to TRBD1 (5 bases). The CDR3 has 15 residues. The V gene lost 2 bases and the J gene lost 1 base, with 9 bases spanning the gap. DNA for the CDR3: TGTGCCAGCAGTTTAAAGGGGTTCAGCAATCAGCCCCAGCATTTT. Its translation is CASSLKGFSNQPQHF.

The chain uses TRBV5-1 and TRBJ2-1; a possible D gene is TRBD1 (5 bases). Germline-derived CDR1 and CDR2 are SGHRS and YFSETQ. Trimming cost V 1 base and J 4 bases, with 6 bases left between them. The CDR3 has 13 residues. This chain's CDR3 is CASSLYRYNEQFF. CDR3 sequence (DNA): TGCGCCAGCAGCTTGTACAGGTACAATGAGCAGTTCTTC.

This clonotype was observed a few times. The V call is TRBV3-1, the J call TRBJ2-5; possible D gene TRBD2, 6 bases. The CDR3 is made up of 14 amino acids. From germline, CDR1 is LGHDT and CDR2 YNNKEL (reference sequence). V was trimmed by 4 bases and J by 2 bases, leaving 11 bases between them. The CDR3 spells CASSLPGLQETQYF. CDR3 nucleotide sequence: TGTGCCAGCAGCCTACCGGGACTTCAAGAGACCCAGTACTTC.

The chain recombines TRBV30 with TRBJ2-2, with a weak D call TRBD1 (5 bases). This CDR3 is 13 amino acids long. Germline CDR1 and CDR2: GTSNPN and SVGIG (reference sequence). Trimming took off 2 bases at V and 6 bases at J, with 10 bases between the two ends. Written as DNA, the CDR3 is TGTGCCTGGAGTCATGTAGGGGCCGGGGAGCTGTTTTTT. It is translated as CAWSHVGAGELFF. Full variable domain (remainder filled in from reference TRBV30 and TRBJ2-2): SQTIHQWPATLVQPVGSPLSLECTVEGTSNPNLYWYRQAAGRGLQLLFYSVGIGQISSEVPQNLSASRPQDRQFILSSKKLLLSDSGFYLCAWSHVGAGELFFGEGSRLTVL.

The chain joins TRBV19 to TRBJ2-5; the match to TRBD1 covers 8 bases. This CDR3 contains 16 residues. V was pared by 6 bases and J by 5 bases, with 14 bases of the junction left unmatched. Germline values: CDR1 LNHDA, CDR2 SQIVND (reference sequence). CDR3 in DNA: TGTGCCAGTAGCTCTGACAGGGGAATAAGAAGTGAGACCCAGTACTTC. It translates to CASSSDRGIRSETQYF.

This clonotype was detected only a few times. The CDR3 DNA sequence: TGTGCCACCAAGAAGTTGGCGGCCCTCACAGATACGCAGTATTTT. It translates to CATKKLAALTDTQYF. V is TRBV6-1 and J is TRBJ2-3; D not certain. The germline V gene encodes CDR1 MNHNS and CDR2 SASEGT. The CDR3 runs to 15 residues. V dropped 10 bases and J dropped 2 bases, with 19 bases sitting between them.

The sample holds a few counts of this clonotype. The chain is built from TRBV7-3 and TRBJ2-1, with 10 bases fitting TRBD1. The trim removed 1 base at V and 7 bases at J, leaving 7 bases unmatched. There are 16 residues in the CDR3. In germline, CDR1 is SGHTA, CDR2 FQGTGA. In nucleotides, the CDR3 is TGTGCCAGCAGCTTAAGGGGACAGGGGTTTCAGAATGAGCAGTTCTTC. Translation: CASSLRGQGFQNEQFF. The whole variable domain, remainder taken from reference TRBV7-3 and TRBJ2-1, is GAGVSQTPSNKVTEKGKYVELRCDPISGHTALYWYRQSLGQGPEFLIYFQGTGAADDSGLPNDRFFAVRPEGSVSTLKIQRTERGDSAVYLCASSLRGQGFQNEQFFGPGTRLTVL.

The rearrangement uses TRBV4-1 and TRBJ2-7; possibly TRBD2 for D (7 bases). V was trimmed by 4 bases and J by 6 bases, leaving 16 bases between them. Per the germline V gene, CDR1 is MGHRA and CDR2 is YSYEKL. The CDR3 runs to 14 residues. In DNA form, the CDR3 reads TGCGCCAGCAGCCCACGGACTAGGGGGGGCGAGCAGTACTTC. It is translated as CASSPRTRGGEQYF.

V gene TRBV19 combines with J gene TRBJ2-7; D is undetermined. Trimming cost V 3 bases and J 4 bases, with 10 bases left between them. The CDR3 sequence is 13 residues long. The germline V gene encodes CDR1 LNHDA and CDR2 SQIVND (reference sequence). As DNA, the CDR3 is TGTGCCAGTAGTATGAGTGGTGGATACGAGCAGTACTTC. This translates into CASSMSGGYEQYF.

CDR3 nucleotides: TGTGCCAGCAGTTACTCGACAACTAGCGGAGGGGGGGAGACCCAGTACTTC. Residues: CASSYSTTSGGGETQYF. The rearrangement uses TRBV6-2 or TRBV6-3 and TRBJ2-5; 8 bases match TRBD2. This CDR3 spans 17 amino acids. V shed 0 bases, J shed 5 bases, and the junction held 11 bases outside the gene matches. CDR1 is MNHEY and CDR2 is SVGEGT in the germline V gene.

This clonotype was counted between two and nine times. The DNA of the CDR3 is TGTGCCACCAGCATAGGGAGCGCCACCGGGGAGCTGTTTTTT. Encoded protein: CATSIGSATGELFF. J is TRBJ2-2 and V is TRBV15; D perhaps matches TRBD2 (5 bases). The V end was cut by 4 bases, the J end by 4 bases, with 10 bases between. Germline V lookup: CDR1 LNHNV, CDR2 YYDKDF (reference sequence). There are 14 residues in the CDR3. Full variable domain (outside the CDR3, taken from reference TRBV15 and TRBJ2-2): DAMVIQNPRYQVTQFGKPVTLSCSQTLNHNVMYWYQQKSSQAPKLLFHYYDKDFNNEADTPDNFQSRRPNTSFCFLDIRSPGLGDTAMYLCATSIGSATGELFFGEGSRLTVL.

CDR3 sequence reads: CASSLSPGSNTGELFF. CDR3 DNA: TGCGCCAGCAGCTTAAGCCCGGGATCGAACACCGGGGAGCTGTTTTTT. The chain is built from TRBV5-1 and TRBJ2-2; TRBD2 might be the D (5 bases). Per germline, CDR1 SGHRS and CDR2 YFSETQ. Trimming shortened V by 2 bases and J by 0 bases, and 11 bases separated the two germline ends. The CDR3 is made up of 16 amino acids.

This clonotype has a count of ten or more. The chain combines TRBV3-1 with TRBJ1-1; 7 bases map to TRBD1. The CDR3 runs 15 residues. Germline values: CDR1 LGHDT, CDR2 YNNKEL (reference sequence). J gave up 7 bases and V 4 bases, and 12 bases lay outside the gene matches. The CDR3 here is CASSPLLGGAVEAFF. Here the CDR3 DNA reads TGTGCCAGCAGCCCCCTTTTAGGGGGCGCGGTTGAAGCTTTCTTT.

In its sample, this clonotype was seen a few times. J is TRBJ2-5 and V is TRBV2, with 12 nucleotides matching TRBD1. J gave up 5 bases and V 5 bases, and 6 bases lay outside the gene matches. This CDR3 is built from 15 residues. CDR1 SNHLY and CDR2 FYNNEI come from the germline V gene. The chain's CDR3 is CASSTPGQGAETQYF. The CDR3 nucleotides read TGTGCCAGCAGTACTCCGGGACAGGGGGCGGAGACCCAGTACTTC. The variable domain in full, completed from reference TRBV2 and TRBJ2-5, reads EPEVTQTPSHQVTQMGQEVILRCVPISNHLYFYWYRQILGQKVEFLVSFYNNEISEKSEIFDDQFSVERPDGSNFTLKIRSTKLEDSAMYFCASSTPGQGAETQYFGPGTRLLVL.

This clonotype was observed a few times. The chain carries TRBV15 and TRBJ2-2; TRBD1 aligns across 9 bases. The germline gives CDR1 LNHNV, CDR2 YYDKDF (reference sequence). V trimming: 1 base; J trimming: 4 bases; junction bases outside the gene matches: 10. The CDR3 length is 18 residues. DNA of the CDR3: TGTGCCACCAGCAGAGCTGCCGGGACAGGGCGCGGCACCGGGGAGCTGTTTTTT. Encoded protein: CATSRAAGTGRGTGELFF.

The chain combines TRBV7-2 with TRBJ2-1; D unclear. CDR1 is SGHTA, CDR2 FQGNSA, per germline. The CDR3 runs to 13 residues. V shed 5 bases and J shed 12 bases, with 17 bases lying between them. The CDR3 is CASSPYLGKGQFF. The CDR3 nucleotides read TGTGCCAGCAGCCCCTACCTGGGCAAGGGGCAGTTCTTC.

The V call is TRBV6-1, the J call TRBJ2-1; D may be TRBD1 (6 bases). This CDR3 has 16 residues. Trimming stripped 0 bases from V and 0 bases from J, with 9 bases between. Per the germline V gene, CDR1 is MNHNS and CDR2 is SASEGT. DNA of the CDR3: TGTGCCAGCAGTGAAGCGGACAGTATCTCCTACAATGAGCAGTTCTTC. Protein: CASSEADSISYNEQFF.

This clonotype was observed a handful of times. A junction end diverges from the germline sequence, so it may reflect a read error. This chain connects TRBV12-3 or TRBV12-4 to TRBJ2-1; no clear D gene. This CDR3 is 12 amino acids long. This CDR3 reads CASSLSYSEQFF. DNA of the CDR3: TGTGCCAGCAGTTTATCTTACAGTGAGCAGTTCTTC.

V usage is TRBV29-1 and J usage is TRBJ2-1; 12 bases match TRBD2. Per germline, CDR1 SQVTM and CDR2 ANQGSEA. J was trimmed by 8 bases and V by 2 bases; bases with no gene match: 10. The CDR3 loop spans 16 amino acids. CDR3 residues: CSVELWLAGGFDEQFF. CDR3 in DNA: TGCAGCGTTGAACTGTGGCTAGCGGGGGGGTTCGATGAGCAGTTCTTC.